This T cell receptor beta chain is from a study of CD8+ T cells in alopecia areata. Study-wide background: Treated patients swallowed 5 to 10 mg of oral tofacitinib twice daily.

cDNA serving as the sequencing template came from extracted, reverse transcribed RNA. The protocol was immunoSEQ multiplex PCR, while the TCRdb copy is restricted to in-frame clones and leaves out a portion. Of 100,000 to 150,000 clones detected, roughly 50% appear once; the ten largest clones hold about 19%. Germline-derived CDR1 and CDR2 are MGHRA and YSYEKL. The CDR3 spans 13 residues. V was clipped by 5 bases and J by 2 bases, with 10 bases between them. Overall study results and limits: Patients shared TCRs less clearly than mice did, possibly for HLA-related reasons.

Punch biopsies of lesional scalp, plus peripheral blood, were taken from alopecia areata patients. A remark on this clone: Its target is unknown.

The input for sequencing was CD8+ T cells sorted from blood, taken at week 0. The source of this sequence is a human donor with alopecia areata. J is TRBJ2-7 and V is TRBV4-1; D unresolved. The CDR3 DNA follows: TGCGCCAGCAGCACGGCGGTAACCTACGAGCAGTACTTC. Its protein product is CASSTAVTYEQYF.